The clone carrying this T cell receptor (beta chain) was found a few times. What it binds is not known. V lost 6 bases, J lost 3 bases, and 7 bases stayed unmatched. The CDR3 contains 15 residues. CDR1 and CDR2 from the germline V gene are SGHAT and FQNNGV. PCR was performed using 60 Vbeta and 13 Jbeta primers. Data came from immunoSEQ multiplex PCR; TCRdb stores just in-frame clones and leaves some out. The data hold about 130,000 clones, with around four fifths observed a single time. Each donor's status was that of a healthy bone marrow donor. The data belong to a study of cytomegalovirus exposure and HLA in healthy donors. Study results and caveats: It was reportedly the case that the classifier diagnosed cytomegalovirus status with high specificity and sensitivity. Cytomegalovirus association was listed for about 160 TCR beta chains. It was reported that TCR beta sequences correctly inferred the HLA-A and HLA-B alleles for most subjects.

This receptor was taken from a female donor in good health and CMV-seronegative. Sequencing used PBMCs. This sequence joins TRBV11-2 and TRBJ1-5, with 8 bases aligning to TRBD1. The CDR3 spells CASRVTGAPNQPQHF. The CDR3 coding sequence is TGTGCCAGCAGGGTGACAGGGGCTCCCAATCAGCCCCAGCATTTT. Complete variable domain (other parts from reference TRBV11-2 and TRBJ1-5): EAGVAQSPRYKIIEKRQSVAFWCNPISGHATLYWYQQILGQGPKLLIQFQNNGVVDDSQLPKDRFSAERLKGVDSTLKIQPAKLEDSAVYLCASRVTGAPNQPQHFGDGTRLSIL.